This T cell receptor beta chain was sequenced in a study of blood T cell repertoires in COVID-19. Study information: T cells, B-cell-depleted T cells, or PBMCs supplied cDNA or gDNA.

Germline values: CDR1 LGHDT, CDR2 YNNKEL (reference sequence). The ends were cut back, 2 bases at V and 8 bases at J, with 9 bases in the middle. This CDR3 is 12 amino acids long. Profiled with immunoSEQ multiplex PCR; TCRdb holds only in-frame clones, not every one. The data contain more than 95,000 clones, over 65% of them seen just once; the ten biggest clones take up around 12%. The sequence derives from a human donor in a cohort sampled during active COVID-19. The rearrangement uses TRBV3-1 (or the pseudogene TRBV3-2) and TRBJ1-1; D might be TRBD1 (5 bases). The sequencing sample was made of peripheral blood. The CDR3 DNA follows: TGTGCCAGCAGCCAAACAGGCTCAGAAGCTTTCTTT. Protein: CASSQTGSEAFF.